This T cell receptor (beta chain) is from a study of cytomegalovirus exposure and HLA in healthy donors. PCR amplification relied on 60 Vbeta primers (plus 13 Jbeta primers). Using immunoSEQ multiplex PCR, the repertoire was profiled, and TCRdb retains in-frame clones only, with some absent. This table has about 200,000 clones, approximately 80% appearing once. V was pared by 1 base and J by 6 bases, with 19 bases between. Per the germline V gene, CDR1 is SGHAT and CDR2 is FQNNGV. There are 16 residues in the CDR3. The TCR originated in a woman aged 30 to 39 in good health and CMV-seronegative. The rearrangement joins TRBV11-2 to TRBJ2-7; maybe TRBD1 (7 bases). The specimen sequenced was PBMCs. The CDR3 protein is CASSLAGRGAVGEQYF. The CDR3 nucleotides are TGTGCCAGCAGCTTAGCGGGCAGGGGGGCTGTAGGCGAGCAGTACTTC.